These T cell receptor beta chains were read from a single sample in a study of T cell responses to AZD1222 COVID-19 vaccine. The repertoire was sequenced with immunoSEQ multiplex PCR; TCRdb's copy has only in-frame clones and lacks some. The sample consists of 95,000 to 100,000 clones, 80% to 90% of them appearing once. Sequences were derived from peripheral blood, sampled 28 days after the second AZD1222 dose. These receptor sequences come from an adult who received the AZD1222 COVID-19 vaccine. CDR3s include the opening cysteine and the closing phenylalanine or tryptophan. D genes are given only for firm matches. A clone size is listed for some rows: how often the clone was seen (once, few, many), or a class if it is expanded.

clone_size	v_call	d_call	j_call	cdr3_aa	cdr3_nt
.	TRBV3-1/TRBV3-2	TRBD2	TRBJ2-3	CASSQSSGVDTQYF	TGTGCCAGCAGCCAAAGTAGCGGGGTAGATACGCAGTATTTT
.	TRBV5-6	TRBD1	TRBJ2-1	CASSLVVGTGRENEQFF	TGTGCCAGCAGCTTGGTGGTTGGGACAGGGCGGGAGAATGAGCAGTTCTTC
few	TRBV6-5	TRBD1	TRBJ1-1	CASSSRDRAVFGAFF	TGTGCCAGCAGTTCCCGGGACAGGGCGGTCTTCGGCGCTTTCTTT
.	TRBV6-2/TRBV6-3	.	TRBJ2-1	CASSYLGFDEQFF	TGTGCCAGCAGTTACCTAGGGTTCGATGAGCAGTTCTTC
.	TRBV6-7	.	TRBJ2-2	CASSGWRKFDGELFF	TGTGCCAGCAGTGGGTGGAGGAAATTTGACGGGGAGCTGTTTTTT
once	TRBV9	TRBD1	TRBJ2-1	CASSVAETGGGEQFF	TGTGCCAGCAGCGTAGCCGAGACAGGGGGCGGCGAGCAGTTCTTC
once	TRBV13	.	TRBJ2-7	CASSLGLGGSSYEQYF	TGTGCCAGCAGCTTAGGCCTGGGGGGAAGCTCCTACGAGCAGTACTTC
.	TRBV19	.	TRBJ1-2	CASRSVAGRPGYTF	TGTGCCAGTCGGTCGGTCGCTGGCCGCCCTGGCTACACCTTC
.	TRBV5-1	TRBD2	TRBJ2-7	CASSLAGGSYEQYF	TGCGCCAGCAGCTTAGCGGGAGGGTCCTACGAGCAGTACTTC
.	TRBV5-5	.	TRBJ1-1	CASSLWGAGTEAFF	TGTGCCAGCAGCTTGTGGGGGGCGGGTACTGAAGCTTTCTTT
few	TRBV7-9	.	TRBJ2-3	CASSPSGLSLGNF	TGTGCCAGCAGCCCAAGCGGACTATCCTTGGGGAATTTT
.	TRBV9	.	TRBJ1-1	CASSVETGGQAFF	TGTGCCAGCAGCGTAGAGACAGGCGGACAAGCTTTCTTT
.	TRBV10-3	TRBD1	TRBJ2-7	CAIRPSGTGFNEQYF	TGTGCCATCAGGCCGTCCGGGACAGGTTTCAACGAGCAGTACTTC
.	TRBV5-1	.	TRBJ1-3	CASKEQSSSGNTIYF	TGCGCCAGCAAAGAACAAAGTAGCTCTGGAAACACCATATATTTT
.	TRBV4-1	TRBD1	TRBJ1-2	CASSQDFRQGAYGYTF	TGCGCCAGCAGCCAAGATTTTCGGCAGGGGGCCTATGGCTACACCTTC
.	TRBV27	TRBD2	TRBJ2-1	CASSAQRGGAQFF	TGTGCCAGCAGTGCACAGCGGGGAGGCGCGCAGTTCTTC
once	TRBV19	.	TRBJ2-7	CASSGGRALSYEQYF	TGTGCCAGTAGTGGAGGACGGGCTCTCTCCTACGAGCAGTACTTC
.	TRBV7-3	.	TRBJ1-1	CASSFIPDTEAFF	TGTGCCAGCAGCTTCATCCCGGACACTGAAGCTTTCTTT
once	TRBV18	TRBD1	TRBJ2-3	CASSPTGGWTDTQYF	TGTGCCAGCTCACCGACAGGGGGTTGGACAGATACGCAGTATTTT
.	TRBV7-2	TRBD2	TRBJ2-3	CASSLGLAGTDTQYF	TGTGCCAGCAGCTTGGGGCTAGCGGGCACAGATACGCAGTATTTT
.	TRBV28	.	TRBJ1-1	CASSERMNTEAFF	TGTGCCAGCAGTGAGAGAATGAACACTGAAGCTTTCTTT
.	TRBV7-9	TRBD2	TRBJ2-5	CAGERGYQETQYF	TGTGCCGGGGAGCGGGGCTATCAAGAGACCCAGTACTTC
.	TRBV12-3/TRBV12-4	.	TRBJ2-7	CASSQQGWEQYF	TGTGCCAGCAGTCAACAGGGTTGGGAGCAGTACTTC
once	TRBV7-6	TRBD1	TRBJ2-2	CASSLSRQGGTGELFF	TGTGCCAGCAGCTTAAGTCGACAGGGCGGCACCGGGGAGCTGTTTTTT
.	TRBV28	.	TRBJ1-1	CASSLKPFTGPQAGTEAFF	TGTGCCAGCAGTTTAAAACCCTTTACAGGACCCCAGGCGGGCACTGAAGCTTTCTTT
.	TRBV27	.	TRBJ2-3	CASRFGPRDGTDTQYF	TGTGCCAGCAGATTTGGCCCCCGGGACGGAACAGATACGCAGTATTTT
.	TRBV11-2	.	TRBJ1-1	CASSLGQLEAFF	TGTGCCAGCAGCTTAGGGCAGCTTGAAGCTTTCTTT
.	TRBV5-1	.	TRBJ2-3	CASSLQGYGPPYTDTQYF	TGCGCCAGCAGCTTGCAGGGTTATGGGCCTCCTTACACAGATACGCAGTATTTT
few	TRBV27	.	TRBJ1-4	CASSLAGQPNEKLFF	TGTGCCAGCAGTTTAGCCGGACAGCCTAATGAAAAACTGTTTTTT
few	TRBV10-3	.	TRBJ1-1	CAIGTSGGEAFF	TGTGCCATCGGGACGTCCGGGGGTGAAGCTTTCTTT
.	TRBV7-8	.	TRBJ2-7	CASSLIYEQYF	TGTGCCAGCAGCTTAATCTACGAGCAGTACTTC
.	TRBV14	TRBD2	TRBJ2-7	CVSSQGLAGGPLGIRDEQYF	TGTGTCAGCAGTCAGGGACTAGCGGGAGGACCCCTCGGGATCCGGGACGAGCAGTACTTC
.	TRBV7-8	.	TRBJ2-7	CASSLVGVPYEQYF	TGTGCCAGCAGCTTAGTGGGGGTTCCCTACGAGCAGTACTTC
once	TRBV6-1	.	TRBJ2-5	CASSEGAGAETQYF	TGTGCCAGCAGTGAAGGGGCAGGGGCAGAGACCCAGTACTTC
.	TRBV30	.	TRBJ2-1	CAWSSSLRTNEQFF	TGTGCCTGGAGTTCAAGCCTCAGGACCAATGAGCAGTTCTTC
once	TRBV5-6	.	TRBJ1-2	CASSYVRGRYGYTF	TGTGCCAGCAGCTATGTCCGGGGTCGGTATGGCTACACCTTC
.	TRBV24-1	.	TRBJ2-3	CATSRLGPTDTQYF	TGTGCCACCAGCCGGTTAGGGCCCACAGATACGCAGTATTTT
.	TRBV7-8	.	TRBJ2-7	CASSLTRTDRRGEQYF	TGTGCCAGCAGCTTAACAAGGACTGACCGGAGGGGCGAGCAGTACTTC
.	TRBV5-1	TRBD2	TRBJ2-7	CASSPGLARGEQYF	TGCGCCAGCAGCCCGGGACTAGCTAGGGGTGAGCAGTACTTC
.	TRBV27	.	TRBJ2-6	CASSFQQVSGANVLTF	TGTGCCAGCAGTTTCCAACAGGTCTCTGGGGCCAACGTCCTGACTTTC
.	TRBV30	.	TRBJ2-7	CRSSGEQYF	TGTCGCTCTTCGGGCGAGCAGTACTTC
.	TRBV6-2/TRBV6-3	.	TRBJ1-1	CASSLLGAPNTEAFF	TGTGCCAGCAGTTTACTGGGGGCTCCGAACACTGAAGCTTTCTTT
.	TRBV5-1	.	TRBJ1-4	CASSPDRLSTYEKLFF	TGCGCCAGCAGCCCGGACCGTTTGTCTACTTATGAAAAACTGTTTTTT
.	TRBV4-3	TRBD1	TRBJ1-2	CASSQITGGYGYTF	TGCGCCAGCAGCCAAATCACAGGGGGGTATGGCTACACCTTC
.	TRBV6-1	.	TRBJ2-7	CASSEQAAYEQYF	TGTGCCAGCAGTGAGCAGGCGGCCTACGAGCAGTACTTC
.	TRBV30	.	TRBJ1-1	CAWRGQGNTEAFF	TGTGCCTGGAGAGGGCAGGGGAACACTGAAGCTTTCTTT
.	TRBV30	.	TRBJ2-7	CAWEGYSYEQYF	TGTGCCTGGGAAGGATACTCCTACGAGCAGTACTTC
once	TRBV28	.	TRBJ2-7	CASSRFGEQYF	TGTGCCAGCAGCCGTTTTGGCGAGCAGTACTTC
once	TRBV6-5	.	TRBJ1-5	CASSPGVSQPQHF	TGTGCCAGCAGCCCAGGGGTCTCTCAGCCCCAGCATTTT
.	TRBV28	.	TRBJ2-2	CASSLNTGELFF	TGTGCCAGCAGTTTAAACACCGGGGAGCTGTTTTTT
.	TRBV18	.	TRBJ2-3	CASSRRDISTDTQYF	TGTGCCAGCTCACGCCGGGATATTAGCACAGATACGCAGTATTTT
.	TRBV30	.	TRBJ2-2	CAWIGTPTSGELFF	TGTGCCTGGATCGGGACCCCGACGTCCGGGGAGCTGTTTTTT
.	TRBV5-1	.	TRBJ1-1	CASSLGMTARGTEAFF	TGCGCCAGCAGCTTGGGAATGACAGCCCGGGGCACTGAAGCTTTCTTT
once	TRBV5-4	.	TRBJ2-5	CASSLEQLQETQYF	TGTGCCAGCAGCTTGGAGCAGCTCCAGGAGACCCAGTACTTC
.	TRBV28	TRBD1	TRBJ1-2	CASSGDREGGYTF	TGTGCCAGCAGTGGGGACAGGGAAGGTGGCTACACCTTC